The next 17 T cell receptor beta chains were all read from a single sample in a study of cytomegalovirus exposure and HLA in healthy donors. The assay was immunoSEQ multiplex PCR, and TCRdb's table has in-frame clones only and misses some. The repertoire has about 270,000 clones, around 85% of them found once; the top ten carry 1%. The sample consisted of PBMCs. The receptors shown here come from a woman aged 18-30 years in good health and CMV-seronegative.

The J gene is TRBJ2-7, the V gene TRBV29-1; D gene unclear. Deletions cut 4 bases from V and 0 bases from J, with 10 bases between. The length of the CDR3 is 13 residues. The germline V gene has CDR1 SQVTM and CDR2 ANQGSEA. CDR3 loop: CSVVQVSSYEQYF. Written as DNA, the CDR3 is TGCAGCGTTGTTCAGGTCAGCTCCTACGAGCAGTACTTC.

This chain connects TRBV5-1 to TRBJ1-3; no definite D call. With 0 bases removed from V and 2 bases from J, the gap between germline ends came to 9 bases. The CDR3 covers 15 residues. CDR1 SGHRS and CDR2 YFSETQ come from the germline V gene. The CDR3 DNA is TGCGCCAGCAGCTTGGGCGACGGGGCTGGAAACACCATATATTTT. Amino acid sequence: CASSLGDGAGNTIYF.

This clone appeared a few times. This chain connects TRBV2 to TRBJ1-2; 9 bases map to TRBD1. CDR3 size: 13 residues. CDR1 is SNHLY and CDR2 is FYNNEI in the germline V gene. V lost 6 bases, J lost 8 bases, and 7 bases stayed unmatched. This CDR3 is CASRPGTGNGYTF. In DNA, the CDR3 is TGTGCCAGCAGACCTGGGACAGGGAACGGCTACACCTTC.

The rearrangement uses TRBV6-5 and TRBJ1-2; 9 nucleotides line up with TRBD1. CDR3 length equals 14 residues. The V and J ends lost 4 bases and 2 bases, in that order; junction bases with no gene match: 2. CDR1 MNHEY and CDR2 SVGAGI come from the germline V gene. The CDR3 is CASSWGTGNYGYTF. CDR3 nucleotides: TGTGCCAGCAGTTGGGGGACAGGGAACTATGGCTACACCTTC.

CDR3 sequence: CAWDQGVGQETQYF. As DNA, the CDR3 is TGTGCCTGGGACCAGGGTGTGGGCCAAGAGACCCAGTACTTC. The V gene is TRBV30, the J gene TRBJ2-5, with D tentatively TRBD1 (5 bases). The CDR3 consists of 14 residues. Between the trimmed V and J ends, which lost 5 bases and 1 base, there was a span of 14 bases. The germline gives CDR1 GTSNPN, CDR2 SVGIG (reference sequence).

This clone came up once. The rearrangement links TRBV6-5 to TRBJ2-1, with D tentatively TRBD1 (5 bases). The CDR3 runs 15 residues. CDR1 and CDR2 from the germline V gene are MNHEY and SVGAGI. With 2 bases removed from V and 2 bases from J, the gap between germline ends came to 10 bases. CDR3 sequence reads: CASSYTEGAYNEQFF. CDR3 nucleotide sequence: TGTGCCAGCAGTTACACGGAAGGGGCCTACAATGAGCAGTTCTTC.

The chain employs TRBV5-1 and TRBJ2-1, with 10 bases aligning to TRBD1. Unmatched junction bases numbered 4, after V lost 1 base and J lost 0 bases. Germline CDR1 reads SGHRS; CDR2 reads YFSETQ. The CDR3 contains 17 residues. As DNA, the CDR3 is TGCGCCAGCAGCTTGCGGGACAGGGGATTCTCCTACAATGAGCAGTTCTTC. It specifies CASSLRDRGFSYNEQFF.

Comments on this clone: This sample also contains other DNA sequences that code for the same CDR3. The rearrangement joins TRBV7-2 to TRBJ2-3, with 12 nucleotides matching TRBD2. After removal of 5 bases from V and 3 bases from J, the junction contained 9 bases not matched to a gene. The germline gives CDR1 SGHTA, CDR2 FQGNSA. The length of the CDR3 is 17 residues. The CDR3 DNA sequence: TGTGCCAGCAGCCGTCGACTAGCGGGGGATAGAACAGATACGCAGTATTTT. Amino acid sequence: CASSRRLAGDRTDTQYF.

This clone was seen a few times. The chain is built from TRBV15 and TRBJ2-5; 7 bases agree with TRBD2. Germline assignment: CDR1 LNHNV and CDR2 YYDKDF (reference sequence). The junction had 6 bases not matched to a gene; V was cut back by 5 bases and J by 0 bases. The CDR3 sequence is 15 residues long. The CDR3 loop is CATSLGGADQETQYF. The CDR3 DNA follows: TGTGCCACCAGCTTGGGAGGGGCGGACCAAGAGACCCAGTACTTC.

The chain links TRBV5-1 to TRBJ2-7, with TRBD2 as a possible D gene (6 bases). The CDR3 is 14 residues long. From germline, CDR1 is SGHRS and CDR2 YFSETQ. V lost 0 bases to trimming and J lost 6 bases, with 13 bases between them. The CDR3 is CASSLDRWRGEQYF. As DNA, the CDR3 is TGCGCCAGCAGCTTGGACAGGTGGAGGGGCGAGCAGTACTTC. The whole variable domain, remainder taken from reference TRBV5-1 and TRBJ2-7, is KAGVTQTPRYLIKTRGQQVTLSCSPISGHRSVSWYQQTPGQGLQFLFEYFSETQRNKGNFPGRFSGRQFSNSRSEMNVSTLELGDSALYLCASSLDRWRGEQYFGPGTRLTVT.

V is TRBV9 and J is TRBJ1-2, with 8 nucleotides matching TRBD1. The V gene end was trimmed by 4 bases and the J gene end by 2 bases; junction bases not matched to a gene: 7. There are 15 residues in the CDR3. The germline gives CDR1 SGDLS, CDR2 YYNGEE. The CDR3 sequence is CASSFGGQGNYGYTF. DNA of the CDR3: TGTGCCAGCAGCTTCGGAGGACAGGGCAACTATGGCTACACCTTC.

The rearrangement uses TRBV27 and TRBJ2-7, with unresolved D. The V and J ends lost 7 bases and 2 bases respectively, with 12 bases between them. The CDR3 has 13 amino acids. The V gene's germline CDR1 is MNHEY and CDR2 SMNVEV (reference sequence). CDR3 protein: CASKLRQTYEQYF. The CDR3 DNA follows: TGTGCCAGCAAACTGAGGCAAACCTACGAGCAGTACTTC.

The chain uses TRBV18 and TRBJ2-5; TRBD2 agrees at 7 bases. This CDR3 contains 14 residues. The ends lost 3 bases at V and 4 bases at J; junction bases unmatched: 5. CDR1 KGHSH and CDR2 LQKENI come from the germline V gene. CDR3 sequence: CASSPGLEGETQYF. As DNA, the CDR3 is TGTGCCAGCTCACCTGGACTAGAAGGAGAGACCCAGTACTTC.

The genes are TRBV7-9 and TRBJ1-2; 9 bases match TRBD1. CDR1 and CDR2 (germline): SEHNR, FQNEAQ (reference sequence). J was trimmed by 5 bases and V by 1 base; bases with no gene match: 2. This CDR3 has 14 amino acids. CDR3 loop: CASSLGGQGYGYTF. Here the CDR3 DNA reads TGTGCCAGCAGCTTAGGCGGACAGGGGTATGGCTACACCTTC. The entire variable domain, with the rest obtained from reference TRBV7-9 and TRBJ1-2, is as follows: DTGVSQNPRHKITKRGQNVTFRCDPISEHNRLYWYRQTLGQGPEFLTYFQNEAQLEKSRLLSDRFSAERPKGSFSTLEIQRTEQGDSAMYLCASSLGGQGYGYTFGSGTRLTVV.

This clone appeared many times. This chain joins TRBV28 and TRBJ1-5; 8 bases line up with TRBD1. Germline assignment: CDR1 MDHEN and CDR2 SYDVKM. The CDR3 totals 14 residues. With 6 bases clipped from V and 7 bases from J, the junction kept 8 bases outside the gene matches. In DNA form, the CDR3 reads TGTGCCAGCAGCCTCGGACAGGGCAGGCAGCCCCAGCATTTT. It is translated as CASSLGQGRQPQHF.

The V gene is TRBV7-3, the J gene TRBJ2-6, with no clear D. With 5 bases removed from V and 7 bases from J, the gap between germline ends came to 12 bases. The germline V gene encodes CDR1 SGHTA and CDR2 FQGTGA. The CDR3 runs 14 residues. The CDR3 nucleotides read TGTGCCAGCAGCCCTTACCGAGGAGCCAACGTCCTGACTTTC. Encoded protein: CASSPYRGANVLTF.

This clone was detected a few times. The chain recombines TRBV6-1 with TRBJ1-2; TRBD1 is a possible D gene (5 bases). Trimming removed 6 bases from V and 6 bases from J, with 14 bases in between. Germline values: CDR1 MNHNS, CDR2 SASEGT. The CDR3 has 13 amino acids. The DNA of the CDR3 is TGTGCCAGCAGCTACCGGGGGGTAAATGGCTACACCTTC. Amino acids: CASSYRGVNGYTF.